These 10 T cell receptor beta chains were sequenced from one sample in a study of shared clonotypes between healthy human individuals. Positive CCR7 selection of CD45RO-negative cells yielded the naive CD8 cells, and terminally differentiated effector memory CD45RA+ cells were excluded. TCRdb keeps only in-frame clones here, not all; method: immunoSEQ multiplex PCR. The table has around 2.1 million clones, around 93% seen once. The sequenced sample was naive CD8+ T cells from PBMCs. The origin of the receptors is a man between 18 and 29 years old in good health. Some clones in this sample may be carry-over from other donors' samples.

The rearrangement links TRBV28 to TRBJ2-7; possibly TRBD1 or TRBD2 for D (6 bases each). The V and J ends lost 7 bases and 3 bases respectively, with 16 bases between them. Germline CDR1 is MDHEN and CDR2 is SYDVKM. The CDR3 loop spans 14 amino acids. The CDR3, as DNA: TGTGCCAGCAAGGGGGTAGCGGTACTCTACGAGCAGTACTTC. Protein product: CASKGVAVLYEQYF.

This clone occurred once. As DNA, the CDR3 is TGTGCCAGTAGTATAGACCCGGACCTCACAGATACGCAGTATTTT. Its protein product is CASSIDPDLTDTQYF. J is TRBJ2-3 and V is TRBV19, with D unclear. V lost 0 bases to trimming and J lost 2 bases, with 9 bases between them. The CDR3 has 15 amino acids. Germline lookup yields CDR1 LNHDA and CDR2 SQIVND (reference sequence).

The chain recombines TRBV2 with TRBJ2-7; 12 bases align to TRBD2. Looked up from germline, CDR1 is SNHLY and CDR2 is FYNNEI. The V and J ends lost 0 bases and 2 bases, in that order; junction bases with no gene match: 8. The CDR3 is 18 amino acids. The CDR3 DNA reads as TGTGCCAGCAGTGAAGCGCCTTGGACTAGCGGGACCCCCTACGAGCAGTACTTC. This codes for CASSEAPWTSGTPYEQYF. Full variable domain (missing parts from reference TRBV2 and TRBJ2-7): EPEVTQTPSHQVTQMGQEVILRCVPISNHLYFYWYRQILGQKVEFLVSFYNNEISEKSEIFDDQFSVERPDGSNFTLKIRSTKLEDSAMYFCASSEAPWTSGTPYEQYFGPGTRLTVT.

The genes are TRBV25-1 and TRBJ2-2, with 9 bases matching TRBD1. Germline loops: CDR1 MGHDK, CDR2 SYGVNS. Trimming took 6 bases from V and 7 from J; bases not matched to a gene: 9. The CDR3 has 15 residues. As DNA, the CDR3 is TGTGCCAGCAGAGCTAGGACAGGGGTGATCGGGGAGCTGTTTTTT. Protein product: CASRARTGVIGELFF.

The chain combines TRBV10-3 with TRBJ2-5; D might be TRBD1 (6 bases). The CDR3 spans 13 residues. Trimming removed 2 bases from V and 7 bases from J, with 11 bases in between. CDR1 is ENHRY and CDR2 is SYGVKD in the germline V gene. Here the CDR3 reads CAISEPLQGTQYF. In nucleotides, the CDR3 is TGTGCCATCAGTGAGCCACTACAGGGGACCCAGTACTTC.

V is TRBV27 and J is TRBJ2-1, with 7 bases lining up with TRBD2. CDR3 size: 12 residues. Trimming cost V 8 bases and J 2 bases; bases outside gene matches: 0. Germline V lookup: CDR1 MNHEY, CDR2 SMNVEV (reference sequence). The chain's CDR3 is CASAGAYNEQFF. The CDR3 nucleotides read TGTGCCAGCGCGGGAGCCTACAATGAGCAGTTCTTC.

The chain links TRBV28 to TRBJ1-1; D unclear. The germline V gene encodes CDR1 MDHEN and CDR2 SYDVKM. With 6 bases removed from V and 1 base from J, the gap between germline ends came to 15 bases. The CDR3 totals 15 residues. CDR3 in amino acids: CASRALTSSNTEAFF. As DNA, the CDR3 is TGTGCCAGCAGGGCCCTCACCTCCTCGAACACTGAAGCTTTCTTT.

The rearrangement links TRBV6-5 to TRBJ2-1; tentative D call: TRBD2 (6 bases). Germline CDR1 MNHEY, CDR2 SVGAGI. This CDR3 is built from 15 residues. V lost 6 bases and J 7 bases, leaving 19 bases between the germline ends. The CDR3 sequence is CASSPLPLTSNEQFF. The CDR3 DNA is TGTGCCAGCAGCCCCCTTCCCCTGACTAGTAATGAGCAGTTCTTC.

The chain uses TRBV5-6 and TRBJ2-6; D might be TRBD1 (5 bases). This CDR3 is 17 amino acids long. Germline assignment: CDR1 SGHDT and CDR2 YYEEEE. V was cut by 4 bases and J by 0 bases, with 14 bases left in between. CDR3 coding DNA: TGTGCCAGCAGCAAGAACAGGAAAAGCTCTGGGGCCAACGTCCTGACTTTC. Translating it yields CASSKNRKSSGANVLTF. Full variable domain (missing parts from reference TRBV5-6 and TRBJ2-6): DAGVTQSPTHLIKTRGQQVTLRCSPKSGHDTVSWYQQALGQGPQFIFQYYEEEERQRGNFPDRFSGHQFPNYSSELNVNALLLGDSALYLCASSKNRKSSGANVLTFGAGSRLTVL.

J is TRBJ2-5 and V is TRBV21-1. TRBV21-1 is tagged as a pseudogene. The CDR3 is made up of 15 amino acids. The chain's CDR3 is CASSKLGRGPETQYF. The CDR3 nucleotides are TGTGCCAGCAGCAAATTAGGACGGGGCCCCGAGACCCAGTACTTC.